The rows below give T cell receptor beta chains drawn from one sample of a study of PD-1 blockade in classical Hodgkin lymphoma. Data came from immunoSEQ multiplex PCR; TCRdb stores just in-frame clones and leaves some out. The sample consists of about 90,000 clones, 80% to 90% of them appearing once. Sequenced here: peripheral blood mononuclear cells (PBMCs), sampled before the second cycle of nivolumab. Source of these receptors: a human donor with classical Hodgkin lymphoma. Each CDR3 is given with its conserved first and last residue. D genes are given only for firm matches. Clone size is stated in some rows and not others, as once, few, many or a class when expanded.

>TRBJ2-3|.|.|TRBV9
TGTGCCAGCAGCGTACAGGGGTATAGTGGCACAGATACGCAGTATTTT
CASSVQGYSGTDTQYF
>TRBJ2-5|.|.|TRBV20-1
TGCAGTCCCGGTGGAGAGACCCAGTACTTC
CSPGGETQYF
>TRBJ2-3|.|.|TRBV7-3
TGTGCCAGCAGCTTGAGGGATGAGACAGATACGCAGTATTTT
CASSLRDETDTQYF
>TRBJ1-2|.|TRBD1|TRBV6-1
TGTGCCAGTTCCGAAGGGGGCTATTATGGCTACACCTTC
CASSEGGYYGYTF
>TRBJ2-1|.|.|TRBV7-6
TGTGCCAGCAGCTTAGCGCAGTGGGATGGGGATGAGCAGTTCTTC
CASSLAQWDGDEQFF
>TRBJ2-2|.|.|TRBV9
TGTGCCAGCAGCGTAGGGGTCCTAGCTGGCACCGGGGAGCTGTTTTTT
CASSVGVLAGTGELFF
>TRBJ2-7|once|.|TRBV19
TGTGCCAGTAGTATCGGCTCCACCCCGCACGAGCAGTACTTC
CASSIGSTPHEQYF
>TRBJ1-1|.|.|TRBV19
TGTGCCAGTAGTACCGACAGGAGGACTGAAGCTTTCTTT
CASSTDRRTEAFF
>TRBJ2-7|.|.|TRBV9
TGTGCCAGCAGCGCCACCAGAGGGGGAGGGCCGTACGAGCAGTACTTC
CASSATRGGGPYEQYF
>TRBJ2-2|.|.|TRBV5-1
TGCGCCAGCAGCTTGACGGGTTTATTCGCCGGGGAGCTGTTTTTT
CASSLTGLFAGELFF
>TRBJ2-1|.|.|TRBV20-1
TGCAGTGCTAGGGGTGCAATCTTC
CSARGAIF
>TRBJ2-6|.|TRBD2|TRBV7-9
TGTGCCAGCAGCTTAACTAGCGGGAGGGTCGGGGCCAACGTCCTGACTTTC
CASSLTSGRVGANVLTF
>TRBJ2-5|.|.|TRBV5-6
TGTGCCAGCAGCTTGCTTGTAGGTCTGTTCCAAGAGACCCAGTACTTC
CASSLLVGLFQETQYF
>TRBJ2-3|.|TRBD2|TRBV6-1
TGTGCCATCTCCCTAGCGGGACCCCCCACAGATACGCAGTATTTT
CAISLAGPPTDTQYF
>TRBJ1-5|once|.|TRBV19
TGTGCCAGTAGTATGGCGGCTCATCAGCCCCAGCATTTT
CASSMAAHQPQHF
>TRBJ1-3|.|.|TRBV9
TGTGCCAGCAGCGTAGAGGACAGCCTTTTGAATTTT
CASSVEDSLLNF
>TRBJ1-2|.|.|TRBV2
TGTGCCAGCAGAGGGACGGACTCCTTTGGCTACACCTTC
CASRGTDSFGYTF
>TRBJ2-3|.|TRBD2|TRBV28
TGTGCCAGCAGTCTGGAGCGGGGGGGCACAGATACGCAGTATTTT
CASSLERGGTDTQYF
>TRBJ2-7|.|.|TRBV2
TGTGCCAGCCTCGACAACCTCGCGACACATTCCTCCTACGAGCAGTACTTC
CASLDNLATHSSYEQYF
>TRBJ1-5|.|.|TRBV27
TGTGCCAGCAGCCCGGTGAGAAATCAGCCCCAGCATTTT
CASSPVRNQPQHF
>TRBJ1-1|.|TRBD1|TRBV18
TGTGCCAGCTCACCAACCGGGACAGAAAACACTGAAGCTTTCTTT
CASSPTGTENTEAFF
>TRBJ2-7|.|.|TRBV11-2
TGTGCCAGCGCATACTCATCAGGGTACTACGAGCAGTACTTC
CASAYSSGYYEQYF
>TRBJ2-3|once|TRBD2|TRBV2
TGTGCCAGCAGTCGGACTAGCGGGGGGCAGACAGATACGCAGTATTTT
CASSRTSGGQTDTQYF
>TRBJ1-1|.|TRBD1|TRBV4-1
TGCGCCAGCAGCCAACGGACAGGGTCGAGTGGGACTGAAGCTTTCTTT
CASSQRTGSSGTEAFF
>TRBJ2-3|many|TRBD2|TRBV9
TGTGCCAGCAGCGGGAGGCGGGGGACAGATACGCAGTATTTT
CASSGRRGTDTQYF
>TRBJ2-3|.|.|TRBV28
TGTGCCAGCAGTTATACAGATACGCAGTATTTT
CASSYTDTQYF
>TRBJ1-3|.|.|TRBV10-3
TGTGCCATCCGGGGAATCTCTGGAAACACCATATATTTT
CAIRGISGNTIYF
>TRBJ1-1|.|.|TRBV5-1
TGCGCCAGCAGCTTGGGATCGTCAGGCCCTATGAACACTGAAGCTTTCTTT
CASSLGSSGPMNTEAFF
>TRBJ1-1|.|.|TRBV15
TGTGCCACCAGCAGAGAGGGCGGTGAAGCTTTCTTT
CATSREGGEAFF
>TRBJ2-7|.|TRBD1|TRBV5-4
TGTGCCAGCAGCTTGGTAGGGACAGGGGGCCACGAGCAGTACTTC
CASSLVGTGGHEQYF
>TRBJ2-3|.|TRBD2|TRBV4-1
TGCGCCAGCAGCCCAGGGACTAGCAAAGATACGCAGTATTTT
CASSPGTSKDTQYF
>TRBJ2-6|.|TRBD1|TRBV18
TGTGCCAGCTCACCGGGACAGAGAAACGTCCTGACTTTC
CASSPGQRNVLTF
>TRBJ2-7|.|.|TRBV30
TGTGCCTGGAACAGCGGATCCTACGAGCAGTACTTC
CAWNSGSYEQYF
>TRBJ1-5|.|TRBD1|TRBV6-6
TGTGCCAGCAGTCGACAGGGGGGACAGCCCCAGCATTTT
CASSRQGGQPQHF
>TRBJ1-6|once|.|TRBV6-1
TGTGCCAGCAGGGACCGGGCCAGTCGAAATTCACCCCTCCACTTT
CASRDRASRNSPLHF
>TRBJ1-6|.|.|TRBV18
TGTGCCAGCTCACCCCCGGGGGTGGGAAGGAATTCACCCCTCCACTTT
CASSPPGVGRNSPLHF
>TRBJ2-1|.|TRBD2|TRBV28
TGTGCCAGCAGTTTAGCGGGAGCGGCGAATGAGCAGTTCTTC
CASSLAGAANEQFF
>TRBJ2-1|.|.|TRBV28
TGTGCCAGCAGTTTATGGCAGCAAAACCCTGACAATGAGCAGTTCTTC
CASSLWQQNPDNEQFF
>TRBJ2-7|few|.|TRBV18
TGTGCCAGCTCACCACCAGGGTCAGGGGGGAATTTGGGTGAGCAGTACTTC
CASSPPGSGGNLGEQYF
>TRBJ2-7|once|TRBD2|TRBV4-1
TGCGCCAGCAGCCCTAAGGCGGGAGGGCCGGGGGAGCAGTACTTC
CASSPKAGGPGEQYF
>TRBJ1-1|.|.|TRBV11-2
TGTGCCAGCAGCCCCAAAAGAGGCACTGAAGCTTTCTTT
CASSPKRGTEAFF
>TRBJ1-3|.|TRBD1|TRBV19
TGTGCCAGTAGCGGACAGGGCGGACCTGGAAACACCATATATTTT
CASSGQGGPGNTIYF
>TRBJ2-7|.|.|TRBV10-3
TGTGCCATCAGTGACCGGACAGTCTACGAGCAGTACTTC
CAISDRTVYEQYF
>TRBJ1-2|.|TRBD1|TRBV27
TGTGCCAGCAGTTATTCGGGACAGAACTATGGCTACACCTTC
CASSYSGQNYGYTF
>TRBJ1-4|.|TRBD1|TRBV6-1
TGTGCCAGCAGGGCCGGACAGGATCGGGAAAAACTGTTTTTT
CASRAGQDREKLFF